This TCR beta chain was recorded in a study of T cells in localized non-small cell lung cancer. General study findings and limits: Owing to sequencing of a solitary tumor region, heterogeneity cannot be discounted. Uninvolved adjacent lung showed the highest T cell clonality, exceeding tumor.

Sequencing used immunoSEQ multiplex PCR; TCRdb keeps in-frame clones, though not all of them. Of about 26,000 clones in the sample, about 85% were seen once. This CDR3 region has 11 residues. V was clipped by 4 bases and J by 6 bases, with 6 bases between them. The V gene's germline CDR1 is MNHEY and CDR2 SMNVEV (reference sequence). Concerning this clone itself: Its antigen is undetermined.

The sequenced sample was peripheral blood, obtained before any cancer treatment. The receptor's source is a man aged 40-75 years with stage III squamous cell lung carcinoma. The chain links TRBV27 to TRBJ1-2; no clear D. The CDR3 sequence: CASSSRDGYTF. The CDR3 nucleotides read TGTGCCAGCAGTTCACGGGATGGCTACACCTTC.